The 17 T cell receptor beta chains below all came from one sample that was sequenced in a study of blood T cell repertoires in COVID-19 (dated by TCRdb to the early 2020s). Library construction relied on the immunoSEQ multiplex PCR assay. This is the immuneACCESS table as TCRdb keeps it, with only in-frame sequences that have V and J called. A part of the clones is gone; compared with another copy, unresolved V genes explain less than half, and the rest is unexplained. This sample is represented by under 200,000 clones; approximately 84% of them were singletons. The top ten hold about 4.9% of the sample. The sample comprised peripheral blood. The receptors come from a woman aged 80 or older with acute or convalescent COVID-19.

The chain joins TRBV7-9 to TRBJ1-6; 9 nucleotides align to TRBD1. Germline V gives CDR1 SEHNR, CDR2 FQNEAQ (reference sequence). This CDR3 has 19 residues. Trimming cost V 1 base and J 7 bases; bases outside gene matches: 14. Written as DNA, the CDR3 is TGTGCCAGCAGCTTAGTCCCGGGGGGACAGGGCCTACAAAATTCACCCCTCCACTTT. Its translation is CASSLVPGGQGLQNSPLHF.

V and J are TRBV10-3 and TRBJ2-1; D is unclear. V shed 6 bases and J shed 0 bases, with 15 bases lying between them. This CDR3 comprises 16 residues. CDR1 and CDR2 from the germline V gene are ENHRY and SYGVKD. The CDR3 DNA sequence: TGTGCCATCAGCACCGGGTCGAGAAGCTCCTACAATGAGCAGTTCTTC. Protein product: CAISTGSRSSYNEQFF.

The V gene is TRBV7-2, the J gene TRBJ2-1, with 10 bases lining up with TRBD2. V trimming: 0 bases; J trimming: 14 bases; junction bases outside the gene matches: 10. The CDR3 consists of 15 residues. The V gene's germline CDR1 is SGHTA and CDR2 FQGNSA. DNA for the CDR3: TGTGCCAGCAGCTTAGCATTGCTAGCGGGGGCCTTCGAGTTCTTC. Translation gives CASSLALLAGAFEFF.

The rearrangement uses TRBV9 and TRBJ1-5; a possible D gene is TRBD1 (5 bases). The V gene's germline CDR1 is SGDLS and CDR2 YYNGEE. The germline V and J ends were trimmed by 0 bases and 1 base, with 8 bases remaining between them. There are 15 residues in the CDR3. CDR3 sequence: CASSVGTNSNQPQHF. The CDR3 DNA reads as TGTGCCAGCAGCGTAGGGACAAACAGCAATCAGCCCCAGCATTTT. Filled out from reference TRBV9 and TRBJ1-5, the complete variable domain reads DSGVTQTPKHLITATGQRVTLRCSPRSGDLSVYWYQQSLDQGLQFLIQYYNGEERAKGNILERFSAQQFPDLHSELNLSSLELGDSALYFCASSVGTNSNQPQHFGDGTRLSIL.

This sequence joins TRBV5-1 and TRBJ2-1; D is perhaps TRBD1 (8 bases). The CDR3 extends over 13 amino acids. Trimming left V 0 bases short and J 9 bases short, with 10 bases between. Germline CDR1 is SGHRS and CDR2 is YFSETQ. The CDR3 here is CASSLDRGGEQFF. The CDR3 coding sequence is TGCGCCAGCAGCTTGGACAGGGGGGGTGAGCAGTTCTTC.

The V gene is TRBV19, the J gene TRBJ1-4, with 7 positions matching TRBD1. The CDR3 covers 13 residues. Per the germline V gene, CDR1 is LNHDA and CDR2 is SQIVND (reference sequence). Trimming at V came to 5 bases and at J to 8 bases, leaving 5 bases not matched to a gene. The CDR3 nucleotides read TGTGCCAGTAGTGGGACAGCTGAAGAAAAACTGTTTTTT. Translation gives CASSGTAEEKLFF.

This chain joins TRBV7-6 and TRBJ2-5; 13 positions match TRBD2. Trimming removed 5 bases from V and 5 bases from J; junction bases left unmatched: 20. The CDR3 runs to 20 residues. Germline V gene lookup returns CDR1 SGHVS and CDR2 FNYEAQ. The CDR3 region is CASSPHPRTSGRARVETQYF. Here the CDR3 DNA reads TGTGCCAGCAGCCCGCACCCTCGAACTAGCGGGAGGGCCCGGGTGGAGACCCAGTACTTC.

This chain joins TRBV5-5 and TRBJ2-7; TRBD1 agrees at 7 bases. V lost 0 bases, J lost 6 bases, and 6 bases stayed unmatched. Germline assignment: CDR1 SGHKS and CDR2 YYEKEE (reference sequence). The CDR3 is 14 residues long. CDR3 DNA: TGTGCCAGCAGCTTGGTCCAGGGGGTGGGCGAGCAGTACTTC. As protein: CASSLVQGVGEQYF.

The chain employs TRBV7-2 and TRBJ2-5; 10 bases agree with TRBD2. Germline trimming cut 5 bases from V and 2 bases from J; bases unmatched to any gene: 11. Germline CDR1 and CDR2: SGHTA and FQGNSA. This CDR3 spans 17 amino acids. The CDR3 DNA is TGTGCCAGCAGCACGGCCAGACTAGCGGGTTTACAAGAGACCCAGTACTTC. This codes for CASSTARLAGLQETQYF.

This clone was detected once. The chain uses TRBV27 and TRBJ1-1; D is perhaps TRBD1 (5 bases). Trimming pared 0 bases from V and 0 bases from J, leaving 11 bases between. There are 16 residues in the CDR3. Germline V gives CDR1 MNHEY, CDR2 SMNVEV (reference sequence). CDR3 residues: CASSLSGGRVNTEAFF. CDR3 in DNA: TGTGCCAGCAGTTTATCCGGGGGGAGGGTGAACACTGAAGCTTTCTTT.

This sequence joins TRBV7-3 and TRBJ2-1; no definite D call. This CDR3 has 13 residues. Germline assignment: CDR1 SGHTA and CDR2 FQGTGA. Between the trimmed V and J ends, which lost 1 base and 7 bases, there was a span of 8 bases. CDR3 sequence (DNA): TGTGCCAGCAGCTTAAATTGGGCAAATGAGCAGTTCTTC. This sequence encodes CASSLNWANEQFF.

The chain uses TRBV7-2 and TRBJ2-5; 7 bases agree with TRBD2. V trimming: 0 bases; J trimming: 5 bases; junction bases outside the gene matches: 6. This CDR3 spans 15 amino acids. Germline CDR1 is SGHTA and CDR2 is FQGNSA. CDR3 amino acids: CASSLAGGPWETQYF. DNA for the CDR3: TGTGCCAGCAGCTTAGCGGGAGGGCCGTGGGAGACCCAGTACTTC.

This clone appeared once. The chain recombines TRBV5-1 with TRBJ2-7; TRBD2 aligns across 8 bases. Trimming at V came to 4 bases and at J to 5 bases, leaving 11 bases not matched to a gene. CDR3 size: 15 residues. Per the germline V gene, CDR1 is SGHRS and CDR2 is YFSETQ. CDR3 in amino acids: CASSPQAGETNEQYF. DNA for the CDR3: TGCGCCAGCAGCCCCCAAGCGGGAGAGACAAACGAGCAGTACTTC.

V and J are TRBV4-3 and TRBJ2-2, with D maybe TRBD2 (5 bases). The germline V gene has CDR1 LGHNA and CDR2 YSLEER. This CDR3 is built from 15 residues. Trimming pared 0 bases from V and 5 bases from J, leaving 10 bases between. CDR3 DNA: TGCGCCAGCAGCCAAGACGGTCGGGGTACCGGGGAGCTGTTTTTT. As protein: CASSQDGRGTGELFF.

With respect to this clone: The same CDR3 arises from other DNA sequences in this sample as well. V is TRBV6-1 and J is TRBJ1-1, with a tentative D call TRBD1 (5 bases). Germline CDR1 is MNHNS and CDR2 is SASEGT. V was pared by 2 bases and J by 5 bases, with 9 bases between. This CDR3 contains 13 residues. This chain's CDR3 is CASSEQGWTEAFF. Written as DNA, the CDR3 is TGTGCCAGCAGTGAACAGGGATGGACTGAAGCTTTCTTT.

This sequence joins TRBV6-5 and TRBJ1-2; D is undetermined. Trimming took off 3 bases at V and 6 bases at J, with 11 bases between the two ends. Germline CDR1 MNHEY, CDR2 SVGAGI. This CDR3 has 13 residues. As DNA, the CDR3 is TGTGCCAGCAGTTATTCGGGTAGAAATGGCTACACCTTC. Amino acids: CASSYSGRNGYTF.

In DNA form, the CDR3 reads TGTGCCAGCAGCGTAGGGGGGCTAGGTTCACCCCTCCACTTT. Its protein is CASSVGGLGSPLHF. This chain links TRBV9 with TRBJ1-6; maybe TRBD1 (6 bases). CDR3 length equals 14 residues. V was trimmed by 0 bases and J by 9 bases, leaving 10 bases between them. From germline, CDR1 is SGDLS and CDR2 YYNGEE.